This is a list of T cell receptor beta chains from one sample in a study of Ad26.COV2.S vaccination and SARS-CoV-2 variants. The assay was immunoSEQ multiplex PCR, and TCRdb's table has in-frame clones only and misses some. The sample includes about 87,000 clones, roughly 84% of them seen just once. The source material was peripheral blood, sampled after recovery from COVID-19. All receptors derive from a human donor who had recovered from COVID-19. The CDR3 runs from the conserved cysteine through the conserved F or W. D genes are given only for firm matches. Clone size appears in some rows only: once, few, many, or a class for an expanded clone.

J,size,D,V,DNA,CDR3
TRBJ1-1,-,TRBD1,TRBV5-1,TGCGCCAGCAGCCGGAGAAGGACAGGGTCTGAAGCTTTCTTT,CASSRRRTGSEAFF
TRBJ1-3,once,-,TRBV14,TGTGCCAGCAGCCATAAATCAGGGGCCTCTGGAAACACCATATATTTT,CASSHKSGASGNTIYF
TRBJ2-2,-,-,TRBV4-1,TGCGCCAGCAGCCAAGTGGGAATGAAGAACACCGGGGAGCTGTTTTTT,CASSQVGMKNTGELFF
TRBJ1-6,-,-,TRBV6-5,TGTGCCAGCACACCCCCCGGTGGTGCTAATTCACCCCTCCACTTT,CASTPPGGANSPLHF
TRBJ2-2,few,TRBD2,TRBV6-6,TGTGCCAGCAGTTCGACTAGCGGGAGCAGAACCGGGGAGCTGTTTTTT,CASSSTSGSRTGELFF
TRBJ1-1,once,-,TRBV15,TGTGCCACCAGCAGAGAAAGTCAGTATGAAGCTTTCTTT,CATSRESQYEAFF
TRBJ2-3,-,TRBD1,TRBV25-1,TGTGCCAGCGGGGGACAGGGGGCAGATACGCAGTATTTT,CASGGQGADTQYF
TRBJ2-5,-,-,TRBV7-9,TGTGCCAGCAGCTTAGCGGGGGCCCGAGAGACCCAGTACTTC,CASSLAGARETQYF
TRBJ1-3,-,-,TRBV12-5,TGTGCTAGTGGCGGGGAGGGTTGGGGAAACACCATATATTTT,CASGGEGWGNTIYF
TRBJ2-7,-,-,TRBV7-9,TGTGCCAGCAGACCTGCGACTTCCTACGAGCAGTACTTC,CASRPATSYEQYF
TRBJ1-1,-,-,TRBV24-1,TGTGCCACCAGTGACTCCTCAGTCAGTCTAGGGACCATGAACACTGAAGCTTTCTTT,CATSDSSVSLGTMNTEAFF
TRBJ1-6,-,TRBD1,TRBV18,TGTGCCAGCTCACCGACCTTTGCAGGGGGAAATAATTCACCCCTCCACTTT,CASSPTFAGGNNSPLHF
TRBJ1-5,-,TRBD1,TRBV11-2,TGTGCCAGCAGCGTCACAGGGGACGGGCAGCCCCAGCATTTT,CASSVTGDGQPQHF
TRBJ2-5,-,TRBD2,TRBV10-2,TGCGCCAGCAGTGAAAACAGGCTAGCGGGACAAGAGACCCAGTACTTC,CASSENRLAGQETQYF
TRBJ1-3,-,TRBD1,TRBV3-1/TRBV3-2,TGTGCCAGCAGCCCGACAGGGCCCGGAAACACCATATATTTT,CASSPTGPGNTIYF
TRBJ2-4,-,-,TRBV28,TGTGCCAGCAGTTTCCAGGGGGGCGCCAAAAACATTCAGTACTTC,CASSFQGGAKNIQYF
TRBJ2-5,-,TRBD2,TRBV7-2,TGTGCCAGCAGCTTTCTAGCGGGAGGGGGAGAGACCCAGTACTTC,CASSFLAGGGETQYF
TRBJ2-3,once,-,TRBV5-1,TGCGCCAGCAGCTTGGAGGCAGGGTTCACAGATACGCAGTATTTT,CASSLEAGFTDTQYF
TRBJ2-2,many,-,TRBV25-1,TGTGCCAGCAGTCTAGGAGGGGGGGTTAACACCGGGGAGCTGTTTTTT,CASSLGGGVNTGELFF
TRBJ2-1,-,TRBD2,TRBV11-3,TGTGCCAGCAGCTTAGGACTAGCGGGTTACAATGAGCAGTTCTTC,CASSLGLAGYNEQFF
TRBJ1-1,-,-,TRBV6-5,TGTGCCAGCAGGCAACAGGGATTTAGCGCTGAAGCTTTCTTT,CASRQQGFSAEAFF
TRBJ2-2,-,-,TRBV18,TGTGCCAGCTCACCAAGCGGTAGCACGAACACCGGGGAGCTGTTTTTT,CASSPSGSTNTGELFF
TRBJ2-5,-,-,TRBV15,TGTGCCACCAGCAGAGAAAGTGGGACCCAGTACTTC,CATSRESGTQYF
TRBJ1-2,-,TRBD1,TRBV7-3,TGTGCCAGCAGCGCCGGAACAGGGGATGGCTACACCTTC,CASSAGTGDGYTF
TRBJ2-3,-,-,TRBV11-3,TGTGCCAGCAGCTCCGAGGATACGCAGTATTTT,CASSSEDTQYF
TRBJ2-4,once,-,TRBV4-1,TGCGCCAGCAGCCAGAGGTTTCTAGCCAAAAACATTCAGTACTTC,CASSQRFLAKNIQYF
TRBJ2-1,many,-,TRBV7-2,TGTGCCAGCAGTCTTCCCCAAGGGAATGAGCAGTTCTTC,CASSLPQGNEQFF
TRBJ2-3,-,-,TRBV6-2/TRBV6-3,TGTGCCAGCAGTAAAAGGAGCACAGATACGCAGTATTTT,CASSKRSTDTQYF
TRBJ2-7,-,-,TRBV7-8,TGTGCCAGCAGCTTAGAGTACGGCCCCTACGAGCAGTACTTC,CASSLEYGPYEQYF
TRBJ2-5,-,TRBD2,TRBV7-2,TGTGCCAGCAGCTTAGCGCTAGCGGCCCACCAAGAGACCCAGTACTTC,CASSLALAAHQETQYF
TRBJ2-5,-,TRBD1,TRBV5-1,TGCGCCAGCAGCCCTCCGGACAGGGAAGAGACCCAGTACTTC,CASSPPDREETQYF
TRBJ2-5,-,TRBD2,TRBV5-4,TGTGCCAGCAGCTGGGGTATAGCGGGAGTTCGGGGAGAGACCCAGTACTTC,CASSWGIAGVRGETQYF
TRBJ1-6,once,-,TRBV27,TGTGCCAGCAGTTGGAACGTGGCTTCACCCCTCCACTTT,CASSWNVASPLHF
TRBJ1-2,-,TRBD1,TRBV9,TGTGCCAGCACCCCCAACAGGGGAGATTCAAGCTTC,CASTPNRGDSSF
TRBJ2-1,few,TRBD2,TRBV28,TGTGCCAGCTCCTACCCGCGCGGGAGGGCCCGTAGCTCCTACAATGAGCAGTTCTTC,CASSYPRGRARSSYNEQFF
TRBJ1-1,-,TRBD1,TRBV19,TGTGCCAGTAGTCGGGACAGGGGCGGGAACACTGAAGCTTTCTTT,CASSRDRGGNTEAFF
TRBJ1-1,-,-,TRBV18,TGTGCCAGCTCACCCGGTGACAGCCTCACTGAAGCTTTCTTT,CASSPGDSLTEAFF
TRBJ1-5,-,-,TRBV19,TGTGCCAGTACCCGAGGGGCAGGAGAGAATCAGCCCCAGCATTTT,CASTRGAGENQPQHF
TRBJ2-7,once,TRBD2,TRBV27,TGTGCCAGCAGTTTAACGAGAGCGGGAGGCATCTACGAGCAGTACTTC,CASSLTRAGGIYEQYF
TRBJ1-2,once,-,TRBV15,TGTGCCACCAGCATACAACAGCGAGGCTATGGCTACACCTTC,CATSIQQRGYGYTF
TRBJ2-3,-,-,TRBV5-1,TGCGCCAGCAGCACCGGGACTAGCACAGATACGCAGTATTTT,CASSTGTSTDTQYF
TRBJ2-1,-,-,TRBV3-1/TRBV3-2,TGTGCCAGCAGCCTGGATCTTATGGGGGCGCGAGGCAATGAGCAGTTCTTC,CASSLDLMGARGNEQFF
TRBJ2-1,-,TRBD2,TRBV12-5,TGTGCTAGTGGTATCCCCCGGACTAGAGACCCCAATGAGCAGTTCTTC,CASGIPRTRDPNEQFF
TRBJ2-3,-,TRBD1,TRBV19,TGTGCCAGTAGTCCCCGGACAGGGGGCAGAGATACGCAGTATTTT,CASSPRTGGRDTQYF
TRBJ1-5,few,TRBD1,TRBV19,TGTGCCAGTAGTATCAAGGGGGCCGGCAATCAGCCCCAGCATTTT,CASSIKGAGNQPQHF
TRBJ2-5,-,-,TRBV11-2,TGTGCCAGCAGCTTAGATTTCCAGGGGCGGGAGACCCAGTACTTC,CASSLDFQGRETQYF